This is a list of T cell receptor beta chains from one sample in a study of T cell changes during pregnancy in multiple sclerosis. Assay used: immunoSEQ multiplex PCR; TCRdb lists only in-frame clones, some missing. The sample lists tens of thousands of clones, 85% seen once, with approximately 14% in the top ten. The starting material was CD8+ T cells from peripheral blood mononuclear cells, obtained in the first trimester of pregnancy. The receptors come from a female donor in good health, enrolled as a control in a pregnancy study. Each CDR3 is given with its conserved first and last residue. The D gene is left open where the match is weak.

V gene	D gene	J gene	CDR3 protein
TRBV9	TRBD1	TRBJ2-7	CASSVGDRGPYEQYF
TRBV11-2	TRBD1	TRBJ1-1	CASCPAQGPLMNTEAFF
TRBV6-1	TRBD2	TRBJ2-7	CASSESAGGPYEQYF
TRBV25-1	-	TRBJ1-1	CASLSGHSRGNTEAFF
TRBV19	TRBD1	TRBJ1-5	CASSTGTGDVQPQHF
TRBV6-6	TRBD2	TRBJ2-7	CASSYPAGENEQYF
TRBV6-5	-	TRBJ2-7	CASSSPDSSYEQYF
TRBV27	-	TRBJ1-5	CASSLGQINQPQHF
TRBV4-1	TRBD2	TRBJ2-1	CASSHSSSGRGNEQFF
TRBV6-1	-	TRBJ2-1	CASSGASLNEQFF
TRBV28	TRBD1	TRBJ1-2	CASSSTGVGYTF
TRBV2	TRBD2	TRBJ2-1	CASSEARGAEQFF
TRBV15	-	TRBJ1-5	CATSRWETGGNLLLNQPQHF
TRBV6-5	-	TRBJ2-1	CASSTLGTSEQFF
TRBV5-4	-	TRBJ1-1	CASSFSTGEAFF
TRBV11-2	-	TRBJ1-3	CASSSTRVGGNTIYF
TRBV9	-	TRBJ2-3	CASNVRGDTQYF
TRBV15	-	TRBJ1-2	CATSRDRVGGWGNYGYTF
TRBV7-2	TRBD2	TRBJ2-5	CASSFGTSGGQETQYF
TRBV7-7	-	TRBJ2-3	CASSPAAGDTQYF
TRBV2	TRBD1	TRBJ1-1	CASRQTGDTEAFF